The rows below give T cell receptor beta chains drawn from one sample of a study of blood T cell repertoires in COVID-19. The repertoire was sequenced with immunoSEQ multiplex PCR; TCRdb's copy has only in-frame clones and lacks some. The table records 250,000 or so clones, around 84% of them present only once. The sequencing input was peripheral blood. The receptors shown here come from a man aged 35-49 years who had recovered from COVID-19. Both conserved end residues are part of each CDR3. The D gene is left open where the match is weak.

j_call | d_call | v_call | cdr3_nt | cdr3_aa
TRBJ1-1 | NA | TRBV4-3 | TGCGCCAGCAGCCAAGGAGCGCGGACTGAAGCTTTCTTT | CASSQGARTEAFF
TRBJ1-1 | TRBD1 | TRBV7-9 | TGTGCCAGCAGTTCAATAACGGACAGGATGAACACTGAAGCTTTCTTT | CASSSITDRMNTEAFF
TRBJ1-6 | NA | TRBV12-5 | TGTGCTAGTGGCAACGACAGGACTCAGGCACCCCTCCACTTT | CASGNDRTQAPLHF
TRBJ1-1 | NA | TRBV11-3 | TGTGCCAGCAGCTCTCAGGGCCAGGAACATGAAGCTTTCTTT | CASSSQGQEHEAFF
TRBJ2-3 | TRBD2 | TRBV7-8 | TGTGCCAGCAGCTGGAGACTAGCGGGGACAGATACGCAGTATTTT | CASSWRLAGTDTQYF
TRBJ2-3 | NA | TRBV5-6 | TGTGCCAGCAGCTTGGACGGGGGGCAAGCAGATACGCAGTATTTT | CASSLDGGQADTQYF
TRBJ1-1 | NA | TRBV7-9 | TGTGCCAGCAGCTCGACTAGAGTAGGTTCCTCCGAAGCTTTCTTT | CASSSTRVGSSEAFF
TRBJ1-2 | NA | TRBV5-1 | TGCGCCAGCAGCTTGTCGTCAGGGGCGATCCATGGCTACACCTTC | CASSLSSGAIHGYTF
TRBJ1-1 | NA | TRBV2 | TGTGCCAGCAGTGAGGTCTCGATGACTCCGCCACCTTCCACTGAAGCTTTCTTT | CASSEVSMTPPPSTEAFF
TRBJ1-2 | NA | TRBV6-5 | TGTGCCAGCAGCCCCGAGGGGGAGAGGGGCTACACCTTC | CASSPEGERGYTF
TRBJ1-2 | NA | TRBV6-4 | TGTGCCAGCAGTGACGGCAGGGAGGGCTATGGCTACACCTTC | CASSDGREGYGYTF
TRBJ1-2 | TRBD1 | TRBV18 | TGTGCCAGCTCCTTGGACAGGGAGGCCTACTATGGCTACACCTTC | CASSLDREAYYGYTF